The rows below give T cell receptor beta chains drawn from one sample of a study of blood T cell repertoires in COVID-19. Libraries were prepared by immunoSEQ multiplex PCR; TCRdb keeps only in-frame clonotypes and omits some of them. The table has hundreds of thousands of clones, roughly 85% seen once; the top ten hold approximately 9.1%. The sequenced sample consisted of PBMCs or T cells enriched from blood (not recorded which). The receptors were sampled from a woman aged 50 to 65 with acute COVID-19. The CDR3 runs from the conserved cysteine through the conserved F or W. The D gene is left open where the match is weak. The listing skips clone size in some rows; elsewhere it reads once, few, many or a size class.

>.|TRBJ2-7|.|TRBV7-3
CASSDQGGRNEQYF
>TRBD1|TRBJ2-7|.|TRBV4-3
CASSQEDGTGAYEQYF
>TRBD2|TRBJ2-1|.|TRBV3-1/TRBV3-2
CASSQEGLAGGYYNEQFF
>.|TRBJ2-7|.|TRBV27
CASSFHSSYEQYF
>TRBD1|TRBJ1-1|.|TRBV5-1
CASSPDRGPEAFF
>TRBD2|TRBJ2-1|.|TRBV3-1/TRBV3-2
CASTSGGGTYNEQFF
>.|TRBJ1-2|.|TRBV6-2/TRBV6-3
CASSSGQPYGYTF
>TRBD1|TRBJ1-1|.|TRBV5-1
CASSVTGDPNTEAFF
>TRBD2|TRBJ2-5|.|TRBV5-5
CASSPGGIQETQYF
>TRBD1|TRBJ2-4|.|TRBV18
CASSPRTGRDIQYF
>.|TRBJ1-1|.|TRBV5-6
CASSLGQANTEAFF
>.|TRBJ1-2|.|TRBV4-3
CASSQDYRQMGYTF
>TRBD1|TRBJ1-6|.|TRBV5-1
CASSLRTGPSSYNSPLHF
>TRBD2|TRBJ2-7|.|TRBV2
CASGGGYEQYF
>.|TRBJ1-1|.|TRBV9
CASSLEGALGEAFF
>.|TRBJ1-3|.|TRBV5-1
CASSLAQTLQGPNSGNTIYF
>.|TRBJ1-6|few|TRBV28
CASSPPSTGPNSPLHF
>TRBD1|TRBJ2-7|.|TRBV18
CASSPSGTGSSYEQYF
>.|TRBJ1-5|.|TRBV7-2
CASSKERNQPQHF
>.|TRBJ1-2|.|TRBV15
CATSRLETGNYGYTF
>TRBD2|TRBJ2-3|.|TRBV20-1
CSASGLAGGQEDTQYF
>.|TRBJ1-2|once|TRBV5-4
CASSPPGEYGDGYTF